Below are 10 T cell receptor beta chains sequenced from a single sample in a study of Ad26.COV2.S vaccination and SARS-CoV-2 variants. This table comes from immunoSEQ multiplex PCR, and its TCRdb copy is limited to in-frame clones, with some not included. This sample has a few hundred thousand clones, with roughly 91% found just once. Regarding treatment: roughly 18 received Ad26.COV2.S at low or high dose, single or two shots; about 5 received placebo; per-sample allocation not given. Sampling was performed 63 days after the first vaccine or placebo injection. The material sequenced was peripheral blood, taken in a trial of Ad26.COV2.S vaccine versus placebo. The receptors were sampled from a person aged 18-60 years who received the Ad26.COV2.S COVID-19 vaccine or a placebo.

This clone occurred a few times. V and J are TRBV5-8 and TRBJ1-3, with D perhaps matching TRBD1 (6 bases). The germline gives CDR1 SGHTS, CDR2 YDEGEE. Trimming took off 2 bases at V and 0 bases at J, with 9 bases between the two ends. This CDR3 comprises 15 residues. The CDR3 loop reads CASSFRDTSGNTIYF. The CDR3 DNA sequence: TGTGCCAGCAGCTTCCGGGACACCTCTGGAAACACCATATATTTT. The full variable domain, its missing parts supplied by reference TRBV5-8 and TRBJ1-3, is EAGVTQSPTHLIKTRGQQATLRCSPISGHTSVYWYQQALGLGLQFLLWYDEGEERNRGNFPPRFSGRQFPNYSSELNVNALELEDSALYLCASSFRDTSGNTIYFGEGSWLTVV.

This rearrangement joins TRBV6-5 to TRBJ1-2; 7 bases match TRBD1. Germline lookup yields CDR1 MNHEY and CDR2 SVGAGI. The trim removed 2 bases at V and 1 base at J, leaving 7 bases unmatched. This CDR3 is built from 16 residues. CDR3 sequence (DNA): TGTGCCAGCAGTTACACCTGGACAGGTGATAACTATGGCTACACCTTC. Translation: CASSYTWTGDNYGYTF.

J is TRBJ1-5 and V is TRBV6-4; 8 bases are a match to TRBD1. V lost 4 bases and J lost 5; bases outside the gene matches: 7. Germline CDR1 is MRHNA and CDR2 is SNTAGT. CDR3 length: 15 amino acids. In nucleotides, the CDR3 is TGTGCCAGCAGTGTTTTCCAGGGGGCTGATCAGCCCCAGCATTTT. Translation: CASSVFQGADQPQHF.

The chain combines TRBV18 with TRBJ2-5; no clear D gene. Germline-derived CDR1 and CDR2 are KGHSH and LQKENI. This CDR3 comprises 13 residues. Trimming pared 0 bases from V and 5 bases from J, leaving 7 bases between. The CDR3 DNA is TGTGCCAGCTCACCACCGTTTTCGGAGACCCAGTACTTC. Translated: CASSPPFSETQYF.

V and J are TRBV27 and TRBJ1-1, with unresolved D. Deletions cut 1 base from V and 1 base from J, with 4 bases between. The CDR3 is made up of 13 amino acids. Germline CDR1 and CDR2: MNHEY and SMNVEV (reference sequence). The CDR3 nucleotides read TGTGCCAGCAGTTTATGGGCGAACACTGAAGCTTTCTTT. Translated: CASSLWANTEAFF.

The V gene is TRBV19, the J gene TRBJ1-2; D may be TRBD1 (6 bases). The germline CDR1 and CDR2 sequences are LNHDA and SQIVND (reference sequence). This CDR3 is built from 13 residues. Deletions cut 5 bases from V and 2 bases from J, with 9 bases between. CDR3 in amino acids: CASSRDTNYGYTF. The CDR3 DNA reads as TGTGCCAGTAGTCGGGACACCAACTATGGCTACACCTTC. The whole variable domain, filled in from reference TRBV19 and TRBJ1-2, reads DGGITQSPKYLFRKEGQNVTLSCEQNLNHDAMYWYRQDPGQGLRLIYYSQIVNDFQKGDIAEGYSVSREKKESFPLTVTSAQKNPTAFYLCASSRDTNYGYTFGSGTRLTVV.

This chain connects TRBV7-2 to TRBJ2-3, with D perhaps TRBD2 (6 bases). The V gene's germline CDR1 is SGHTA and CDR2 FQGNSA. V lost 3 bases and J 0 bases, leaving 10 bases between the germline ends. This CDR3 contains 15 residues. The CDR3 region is CASSLLAHSTDTQYF. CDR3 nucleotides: TGTGCCAGCAGCTTGCTAGCGCATAGCACAGATACGCAGTATTTT. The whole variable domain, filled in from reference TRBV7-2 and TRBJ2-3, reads GAGVSQSPSNKVTEKGKDVELRCDPISGHTALYWYRQSLGQGLEFLIYFQGNSAPDKSGLPSDRFSAERTGGSVSTLTIQRTQQEDSAVYLCASSLLAHSTDTQYFGPGTRLTVL.

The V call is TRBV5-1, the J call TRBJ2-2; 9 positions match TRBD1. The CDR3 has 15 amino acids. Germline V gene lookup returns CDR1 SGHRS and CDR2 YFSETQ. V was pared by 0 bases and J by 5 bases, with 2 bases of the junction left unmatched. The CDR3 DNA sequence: TGCGCCAGCAGCTTGGACAGGGGGCAGACCGGGGAGCTGTTTTTT. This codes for CASSLDRGQTGELFF.

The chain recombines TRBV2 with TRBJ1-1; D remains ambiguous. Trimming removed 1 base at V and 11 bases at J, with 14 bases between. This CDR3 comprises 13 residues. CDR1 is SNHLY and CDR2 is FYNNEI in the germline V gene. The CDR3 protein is CASSEVNPSGAFF. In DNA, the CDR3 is TGTGCCAGCAGTGAAGTTAATCCCTCAGGCGCTTTCTTT.

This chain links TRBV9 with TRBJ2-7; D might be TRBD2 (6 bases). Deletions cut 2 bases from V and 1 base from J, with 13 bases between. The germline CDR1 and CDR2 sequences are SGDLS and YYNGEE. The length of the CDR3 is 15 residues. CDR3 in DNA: TGTGCCAGCAGCGTCCGGGACTCAAGATCCTACGAGCAGTACTTC. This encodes CASSVRDSRSYEQYF.